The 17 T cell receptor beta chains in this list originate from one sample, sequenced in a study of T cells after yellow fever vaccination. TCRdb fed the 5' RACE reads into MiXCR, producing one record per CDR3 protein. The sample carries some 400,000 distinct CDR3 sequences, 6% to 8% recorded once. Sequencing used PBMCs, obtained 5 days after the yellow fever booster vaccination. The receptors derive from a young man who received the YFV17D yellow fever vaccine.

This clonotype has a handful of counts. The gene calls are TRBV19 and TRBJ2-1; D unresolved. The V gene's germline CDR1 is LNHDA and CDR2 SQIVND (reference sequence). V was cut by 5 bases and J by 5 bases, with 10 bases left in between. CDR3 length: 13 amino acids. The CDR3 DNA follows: TGTGCCAGTAGTGACGGGCGCAACAATGAGCAGTTCTTC. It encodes CASSDGRNNEQFF.

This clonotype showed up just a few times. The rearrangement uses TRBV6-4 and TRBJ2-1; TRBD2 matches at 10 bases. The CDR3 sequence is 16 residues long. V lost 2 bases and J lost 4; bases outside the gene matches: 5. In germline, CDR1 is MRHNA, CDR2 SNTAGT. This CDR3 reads CASSDPPGLAYNEQFF. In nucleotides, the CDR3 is TGTGCCAGCAGTGACCCTCCGGGACTAGCGTACAATGAGCAGTTCTTC.

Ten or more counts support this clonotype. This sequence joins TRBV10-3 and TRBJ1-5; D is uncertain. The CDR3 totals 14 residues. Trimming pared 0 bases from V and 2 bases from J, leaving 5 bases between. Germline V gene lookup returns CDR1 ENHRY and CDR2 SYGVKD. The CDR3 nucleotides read TGTGCCATCAGTGAGTCGGTGGGCAATCAGCCCCAGCATTTT. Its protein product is CAISESVGNQPQHF.

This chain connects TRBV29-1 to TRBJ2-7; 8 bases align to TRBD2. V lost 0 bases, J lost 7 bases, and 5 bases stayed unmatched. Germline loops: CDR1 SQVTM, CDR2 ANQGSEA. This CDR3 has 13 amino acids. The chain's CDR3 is CSVEDTGGGEQYF. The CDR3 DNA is TGCAGCGTTGAAGATACCGGGGGGGGGGAGCAGTACTTC.

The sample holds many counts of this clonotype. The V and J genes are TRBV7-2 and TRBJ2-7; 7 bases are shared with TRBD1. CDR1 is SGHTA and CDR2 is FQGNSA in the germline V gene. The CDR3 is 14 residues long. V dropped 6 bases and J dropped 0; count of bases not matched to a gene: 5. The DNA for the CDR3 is TGTGCCAGCAGTCTGGGACAGAGCTCCTACGAGCAGTACTTC. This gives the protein CASSLGQSSYEQYF.

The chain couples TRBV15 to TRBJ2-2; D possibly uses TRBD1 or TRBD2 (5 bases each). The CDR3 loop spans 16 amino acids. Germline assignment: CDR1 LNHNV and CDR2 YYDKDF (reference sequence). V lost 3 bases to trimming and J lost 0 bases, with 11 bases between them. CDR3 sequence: CATSSLGVSNTGELFF. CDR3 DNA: TGTGCCACCAGCAGTTTGGGGGTTTCGAACACCGGGGAGCTGTTTTTT.

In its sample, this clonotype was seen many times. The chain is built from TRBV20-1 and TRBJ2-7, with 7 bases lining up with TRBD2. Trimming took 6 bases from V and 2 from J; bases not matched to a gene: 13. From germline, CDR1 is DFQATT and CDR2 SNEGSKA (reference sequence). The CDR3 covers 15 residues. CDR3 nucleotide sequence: TGCAGTGCCCCCGGCAGCGGGACGGAACCCTACGAGCAGTACTTC. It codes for CSAPGSGTEPYEQYF.

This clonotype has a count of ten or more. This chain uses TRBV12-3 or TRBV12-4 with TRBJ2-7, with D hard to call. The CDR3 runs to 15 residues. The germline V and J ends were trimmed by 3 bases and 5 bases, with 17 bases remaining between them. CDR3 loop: CASSLGRLSPHEQYF. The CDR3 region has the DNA TGTGCCAGCAGTTTGGGAAGGTTATCCCCCCACGAGCAGTACTTC.

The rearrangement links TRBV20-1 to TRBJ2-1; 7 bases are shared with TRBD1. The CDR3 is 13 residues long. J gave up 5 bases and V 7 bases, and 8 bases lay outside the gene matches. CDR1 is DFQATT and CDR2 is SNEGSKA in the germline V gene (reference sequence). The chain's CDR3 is CSVPGGADNEQFF. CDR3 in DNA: TGCAGTGTTCCAGGGGGTGCGGACAATGAGCAGTTCTTC.

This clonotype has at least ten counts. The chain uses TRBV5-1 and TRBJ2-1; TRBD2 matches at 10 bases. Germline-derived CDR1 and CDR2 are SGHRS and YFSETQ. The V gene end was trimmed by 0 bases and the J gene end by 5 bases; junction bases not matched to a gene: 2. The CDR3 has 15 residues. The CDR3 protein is CASSLGLAGNNEQFF. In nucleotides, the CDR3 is TGCGCCAGCAGCTTGGGACTAGCGGGTAACAATGAGCAGTTCTTC.

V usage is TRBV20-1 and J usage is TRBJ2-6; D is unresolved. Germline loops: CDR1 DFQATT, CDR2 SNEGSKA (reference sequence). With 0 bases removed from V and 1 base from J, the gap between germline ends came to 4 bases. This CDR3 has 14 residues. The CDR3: CSARDLSGANVLTF. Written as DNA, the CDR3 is TGCAGTGCTAGAGATTTATCTGGGGCCAACGTCCTGACTTTC.

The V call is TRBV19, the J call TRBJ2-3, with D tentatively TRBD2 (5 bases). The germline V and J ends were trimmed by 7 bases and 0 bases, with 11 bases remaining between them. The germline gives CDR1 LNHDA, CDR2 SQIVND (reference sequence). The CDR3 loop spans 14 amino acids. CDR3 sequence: CASMRRPSTDTQYF. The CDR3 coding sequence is TGTGCCAGTATGAGGAGGCCTAGCACAGATACGCAGTATTTT.

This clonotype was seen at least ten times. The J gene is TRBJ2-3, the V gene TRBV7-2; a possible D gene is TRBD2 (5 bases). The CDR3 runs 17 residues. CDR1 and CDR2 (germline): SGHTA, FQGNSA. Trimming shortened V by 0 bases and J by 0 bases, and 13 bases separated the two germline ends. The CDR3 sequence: CASSLALFGGSTDTQYF. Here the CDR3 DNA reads TGTGCCAGCAGCTTAGCGCTTTTTGGCGGGAGCACAGATACGCAGTATTTT.

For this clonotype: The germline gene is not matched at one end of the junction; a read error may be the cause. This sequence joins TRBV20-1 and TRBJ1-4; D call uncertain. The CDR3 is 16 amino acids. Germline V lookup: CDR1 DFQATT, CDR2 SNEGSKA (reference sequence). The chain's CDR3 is CCASVSGPSTNEKLFF. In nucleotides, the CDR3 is TGCTGTGCTAGTGTCAGCGGACCGAGCACTAATGAAAAACTGTTTTTT.

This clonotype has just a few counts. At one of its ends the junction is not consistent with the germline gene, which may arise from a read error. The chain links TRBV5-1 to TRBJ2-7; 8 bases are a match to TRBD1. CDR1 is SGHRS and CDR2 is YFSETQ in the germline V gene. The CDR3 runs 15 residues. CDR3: CARSYRGTRPYEQYF. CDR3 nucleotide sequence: TGCGCCAGGAGCTACAGGGGGACCCGTCCCTACGAGCAGTACTTC.

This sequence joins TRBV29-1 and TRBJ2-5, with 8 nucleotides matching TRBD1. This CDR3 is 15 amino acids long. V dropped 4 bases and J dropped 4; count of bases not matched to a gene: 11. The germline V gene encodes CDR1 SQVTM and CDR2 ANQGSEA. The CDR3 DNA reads TGCAGCGTTGGCCTCGTCGGGACAGGCAGAGAGACCCAGTACTTC. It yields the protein CSVGLVGTGRETQYF. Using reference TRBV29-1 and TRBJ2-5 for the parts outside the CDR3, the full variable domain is SAVISQKPSRDICQRGTSLTIQCQVDSQVTMMFWYRQQPGQSLTLIATANQGSEATYESGFVIDKFPISRPNLTFSTLTVSNMSPEDSSIYLCSVGLVGTGRETQYFGPGTRLLVL.

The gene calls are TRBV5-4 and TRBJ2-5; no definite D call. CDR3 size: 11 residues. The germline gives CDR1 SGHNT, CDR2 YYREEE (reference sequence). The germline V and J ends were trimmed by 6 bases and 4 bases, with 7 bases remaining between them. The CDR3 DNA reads TGTGCCAGCACCAACGGAGAGACCCAGTACTTC. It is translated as CASTNGETQYF.